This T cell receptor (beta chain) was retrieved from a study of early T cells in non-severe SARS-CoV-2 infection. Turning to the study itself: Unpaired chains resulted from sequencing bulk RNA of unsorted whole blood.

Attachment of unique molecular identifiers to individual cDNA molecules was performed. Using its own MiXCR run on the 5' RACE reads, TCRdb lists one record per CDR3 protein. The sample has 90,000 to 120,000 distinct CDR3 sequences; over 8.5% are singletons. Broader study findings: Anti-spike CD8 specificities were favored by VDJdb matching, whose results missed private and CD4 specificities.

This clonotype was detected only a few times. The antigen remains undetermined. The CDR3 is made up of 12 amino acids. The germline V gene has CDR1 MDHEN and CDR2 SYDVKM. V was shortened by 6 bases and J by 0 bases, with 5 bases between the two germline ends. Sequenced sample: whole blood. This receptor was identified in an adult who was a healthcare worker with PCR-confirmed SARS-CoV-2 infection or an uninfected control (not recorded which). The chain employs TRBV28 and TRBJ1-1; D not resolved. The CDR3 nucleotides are TGTGCCAGCAGCTTCATGAACACTGAAGCTTTCTTT. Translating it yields CASSFMNTEAFF. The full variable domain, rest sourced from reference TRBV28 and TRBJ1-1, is DVKVTQSSRYLVKRTGEKVFLECVQDMDHENMFWYRQDPGLGLRLIYFSYDVKMKEKGDIPEGYSVSREKKERFSLILESASTNQTSMYLCASSFMNTEAFFGQGTRLTVV.